Detailed here is one TCR beta chain. This specimen belongs to a study of cytomegalovirus exposure and HLA in healthy donors. Researchers ran the PCR with 60 Vbeta and 13 Jbeta primers. Clones were read by immunoSEQ multiplex PCR, and TCRdb kept only the in-frame ones, dropping some. The sample lists 110,000 to 150,000 clones; 65% to 85% were seen once. The CDR3 consists of 13 residues. Germline V gene lookup returns CDR1 MNHEY and CDR2 SMNVEV (reference sequence). Trimming removed 5 bases at V and 4 bases at J, with 11 bases between. The J gene is TRBJ1-2, the V gene TRBV27; tentatively, D is TRBD1 (6 bases). This clonotype originated in a male donor in good health and CMV-seronegative. Sequenced sample: PBMCs. CDR3 in DNA: TGTGCCAGCAGTCCAAAACAGGGCTATGGCTACACCTTC. Translation: CASSPKQGYGYTF.